The rows below give T cell receptor beta chains drawn from one sample of a study of shared T cell receptors in the human thymus. Produced via immunoSEQ multiplex PCR; TCRdb's table is partial and in-frame only. The repertoire has 600,000 or so clones, more than 75% of them found once; the top ten carry roughly 0.0087%. These data were also reused for a study on human thymus T cells.

The sample taken for sequencing was thymocytes. Source of these receptors: a boy under two years old with a congenital heart defect. Each CDR3 is given with its conserved first and last residue. The D gene is left open where the match is weak. Part of the rows lack a size; the others show once, few, many or a class for expanded clones.

>-|-|TRBV7-9|TRBJ2-3
TGTGCCAGCAGGCACCGAGCGGAAAGCACAGATACGCAGTATTTT
CASRHRAESTDTQYF
>-|-|TRBV15|TRBJ2-7
TGTGCCACCAGCCGAAACAGCTCCTACGAGCAGTACTTC
CATSRNSSYEQYF
>-|-|TRBV6-6|TRBJ2-7
TGTGCCAGCCTCGGCGGGCGGGGATACGAGCAGTACTTC
CASLGGRGYEQYF
>-|-|TRBV5-6|TRBJ1-3
TGTGCCAGCAGCCCAGAGGACAGTAGCTCTGGAAACACCATATATTTT
CASSPEDSSSGNTIYF
>-|-|TRBV7-3|TRBJ2-1
TGTGCCAGCAGGGAGAACTCCTACAATGAGCAGTTCTTC
CASRENSYNEQFF
>-|-|TRBV29-1|TRBJ1-4
TGCAGCGTTGAGGACAGCACTAATGAAAAACTGTTTTTT
CSVEDSTNEKLFF
>few|-|TRBV2|TRBJ1-1
TGTGCCAGCTCAGGGAAAATGAACACTGAAGCTTTCTTT
CASSGKMNTEAFF
>-|-|TRBV6-5|TRBJ2-3
TGTGCCAGCAGTTACTCGATCGGCGAGGACACAGATACGCAGTATTTT
CASSYSIGEDTDTQYF
>once|-|TRBV4-2|TRBJ1-2
TGTGCCAGCAGCCAAGGGGAGGAGGGGCGGTACTATGGCTACACCTTC
CASSQGEEGRYYGYTF
>-|-|TRBV25-1|TRBJ2-1
TGTGCCAGCAGTGAATTCACTGAGGAAGGATCCTACAATGAGCAGTTCTTC
CASSEFTEEGSYNEQFF
>-|-|TRBV5-6|TRBJ2-5
TGTGCCAGCAGACTAAGTAACCTTGAAGAGACCCAGTACTTC
CASRLSNLEETQYF
>-|-|TRBV7-3|TRBJ2-2
TGTGCCAGCAGCTTCGTCCACCCGAGGAACACCGGGGAGCTGTTTTTT
CASSFVHPRNTGELFF
>-|TRBD1|TRBV7-8|TRBJ1-4
TGTGCCAGCAGCTTGGGAAGGGGGCAGGGGAATGAAAAACTGTTTTTT
CASSLGRGQGNEKLFF
>few|-|TRBV4-3|TRBJ1-3
TGCGCCAGCAGCCAAGAGGAGGGTTGGTGCTCTGGAAACACCATATATTTT
CASSQEEGWCSGNTIYF
>-|TRBD2|TRBV7-2|TRBJ2-1
TGTGCCAGCAGCCCTCTAGCGGGACCTTACTACAATGAGCAGTTCTTC
CASSPLAGPYYNEQFF
>-|TRBD1|TRBV28|TRBJ2-7
TGTGCCAGCAGGAGCGGACAGGGAGCCTCCTACGAGCAGTACTTC
CASRSGQGASYEQYF
>-|TRBD1|TRBV7-8|TRBJ1-4
TGTGCCAGCAGCTCCGCAGACAGGGTAGGGGAAAAACTGTTTTTT
CASSSADRVGEKLFF